Given below is one T cell receptor beta chain in context. Its antigen remains unidentified. Data came from immunoSEQ multiplex PCR; TCRdb stores just in-frame clones and leaves some out. Of tens of thousands of clones listed, 90% to 95% were seen once; the top ten hold around 0.4%. The length of the CDR3 is 15 residues. The germline CDR1 and CDR2 sequences are SEHNR and FQNEAQ (reference sequence). With V trimmed by 1 base and J by 6 bases, 3 bases remained unmatched. This entry belongs to a study of graft-versus-host responses after intestinal transplantation. The chain has TRBV7-9 and TRBJ1-6; 7 bases fit TRBD1. Material: unstimulated CD4+ T cells sorted from spleen or lymph node cells, obtained before transplant. The receptor was derived from a human donor who was the organ donor for an intestinal transplant. The DNA for the CDR3 is TGTGCCAGCAGCTTAGTGCGACAGGGTAATTCACCCCTCCACTTT. It translates to CASSLVRQGNSPLHF.